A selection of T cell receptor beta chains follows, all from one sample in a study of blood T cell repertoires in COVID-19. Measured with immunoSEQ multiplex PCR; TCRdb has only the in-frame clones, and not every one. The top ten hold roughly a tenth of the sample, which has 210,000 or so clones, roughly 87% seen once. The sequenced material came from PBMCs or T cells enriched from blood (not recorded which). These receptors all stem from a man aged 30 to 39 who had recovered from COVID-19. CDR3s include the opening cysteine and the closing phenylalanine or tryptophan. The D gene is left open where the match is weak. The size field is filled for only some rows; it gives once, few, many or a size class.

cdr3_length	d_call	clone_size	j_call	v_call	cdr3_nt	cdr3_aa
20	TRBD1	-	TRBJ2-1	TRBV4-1	TGCGCCAGCAGCCGAAGGGGGCAGGAAGCTTGGAGAAGCTCCTACAATGAGCAGTTCTTC	CASSRRGQEAWRSSYNEQFF
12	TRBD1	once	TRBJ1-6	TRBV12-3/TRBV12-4	TGTGCCAGCGGACAGGGCTATTCACCCCTCCACTTT	CASGQGYSPLHF
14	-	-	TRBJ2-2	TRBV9	TGTGCCAGCAACCGGAGACTGGACACCGGGGAGCTGTTTTTT	CASNRRLDTGELFF
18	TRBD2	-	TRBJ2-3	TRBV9	TGTGCCAGCAGCGTAGCTACGGCTAGCGGGAGGGCCATGGATACGCAGTATTTT	CASSVATASGRAMDTQYF
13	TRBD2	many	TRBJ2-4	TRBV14	TGTGCCAGCAGCCCCAGGACGGGGGGTATTCAGTACTTC	CASSPRTGGIQYF
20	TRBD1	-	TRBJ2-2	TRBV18	TGTGCCAGCTCGGACCGGGACAGGGTCCGGCCCTCAGCGAACACCGGGGAGCTGTTTTTT	CASSDRDRVRPSANTGELFF
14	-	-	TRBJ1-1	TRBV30	TGTGCTTCTGGGGGGTGGGCAGACAACACTGAAGCTTTCTTT	CASGGWADNTEAFF
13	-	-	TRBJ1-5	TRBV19	TGTGCCAGTAGGGGTGGCAGGGGTCAGCCCCAGCATTTT	CASRGGRGQPQHF
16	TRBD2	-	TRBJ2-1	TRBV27	TGTGCCAGCAGTTTGCAGCGGGACGGCTCCTACAATGAGCAGTTCTTC	CASSLQRDGSYNEQFF
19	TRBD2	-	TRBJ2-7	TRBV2	TGTGCCAGCCCCGGCAGCGGCGTGAGCGGGAGTTCATTCGGTGCCGAGCAGTACTTC	CASPGSGVSGSSFGAEQYF
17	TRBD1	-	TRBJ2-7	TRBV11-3	TGTGCCAGCAGCTTAGGTGCCGGGACAGGGGATTTACCCGAGCAGTACTTC	CASSLGAGTGDLPEQYF
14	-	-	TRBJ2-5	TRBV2	TGTGCCAGCAGTGATTCGGACTATTTGGAGACCCAGTACTTC	CASSDSDYLETQYF
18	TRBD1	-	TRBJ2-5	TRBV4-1	TGCGCCAGCAGCCAAATACCCGGGGGACAGGGAGGGCAAGAGACCCAGTACTTC	CASSQIPGGQGGQETQYF
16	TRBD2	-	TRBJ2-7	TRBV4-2	TGTGCCAGCAGCCCATCCGGGACTAGGGTCTCCTACGAGCAGTACTTC	CASSPSGTRVSYEQYF
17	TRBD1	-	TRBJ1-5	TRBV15	TGTGCCACCAGCAGAGATTTTGAGGGACAGGGGAATCAGCCCCAGCATTTT	CATSRDFEGQGNQPQHF
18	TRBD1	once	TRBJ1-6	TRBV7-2	TGTGCCAGCAGCCCGCAATGGGGTCTGGGACAGGTCGCTTCACCCCTCCACTTT	CASSPQWGLGQVASPLHF
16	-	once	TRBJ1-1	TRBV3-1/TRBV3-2	TGTGCCAGCATTTTTAAAGGTCCGGGACAGAACACTGAAGCTTTCTTT	CASIFKGPGQNTEAFF
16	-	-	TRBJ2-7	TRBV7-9	TGTGCCAGCAGCTTAGACGGCGGTCGAAGCTCCTACGAGCAGTACTTC	CASSLDGGRSSYEQYF
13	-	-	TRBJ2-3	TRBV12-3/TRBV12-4	TGTGCCAGCAGTCCCGGGGTGGGTTTCGGGCAGTATTTT	CASSPGVGFGQYF
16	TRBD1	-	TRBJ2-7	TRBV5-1	TGCGCCAGCAGCCCGCGGACAGGGGGGGCGTCGGACGAGCAGTACTTC	CASSPRTGGASDEQYF
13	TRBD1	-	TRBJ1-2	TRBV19	TGTGCCAGTAGTATTCAGGGGGTCTATGGCTACACCTTC	CASSIQGVYGYTF
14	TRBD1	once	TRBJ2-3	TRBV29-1	TGCAGCGTTGGGAGACAGGGTGGAGGAGATACGCAGTATTTT	CSVGRQGGGDTQYF
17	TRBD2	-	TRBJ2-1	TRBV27	TGTGCCAGCAGTCCCCTGACAGCGGGAGGGCCTCACAGTGAGCAGTTCTTC	CASSPLTAGGPHSEQFF
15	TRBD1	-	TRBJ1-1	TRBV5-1	TGCGCCAGCAGTTCTACGACAGGGGTGAACACTGAAGCTTTCTTT	CASSSTTGVNTEAFF
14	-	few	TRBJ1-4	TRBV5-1	TGCGCCAGCAGCTTCAGCGGGGCCGGTGAAAAACTGTTTTTT	CASSFSGAGEKLFF
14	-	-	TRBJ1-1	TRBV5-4	TGTGCCAGCAGCTTACAGACGGGGGACACTGAAGCTTTCTTT	CASSLQTGDTEAFF
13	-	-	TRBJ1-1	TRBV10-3	TGTGCCATCACCCCGACAGAGAACACTGAAGCTTTCTTT	CAITPTENTEAFF
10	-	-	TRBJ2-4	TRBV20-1	TGCAGTGCTAGTCCTAGCATTCAGTACTTC	CSASPSIQYF
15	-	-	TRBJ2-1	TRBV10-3	TGTGCCATCAGTGAGCCCCAGGGGGGAAACAATGAGCAGTTCTTC	CAISEPQGGNNEQFF